This T cell receptor beta chain was sequenced for a study of CD8 T cells in Susac syndrome. CD8+ and CD4+ T cells from blood underwent TCR beta sequencing, which was carried out in a high-throughput format. Through negative isolation, CD4+ and CD8+ T cells were obtained, while TEMRA cells were enriched using FACS. Random hexamers were used to reverse transcribe an amount of roughly 0.45 to 1 ug RNA. TCR beta CDR3 was amplified by immunoSEQ multiplex PCR. This amplification extended across 54 Vbeta and 13 Jbeta segments. TCRdb passed the immunoSEQ multiplex PCR reads through MiXCR, listing each CDR3 protein once. In the table there are about 140,000 distinct CDR3 sequences, around 96% of which are singletons. Germline V gives CDR1 MNHEY, CDR2 SMNVEV (reference sequence). CDR3 length: 13 amino acids. Trimming left V 5 bases short and J 4 bases short, with 12 bases between.

This clonotype was obtained from a human donor with multiple sclerosis. The chain employs TRBV27 and TRBJ2-7; D gene uncertain. The sample taken for sequencing was CD4+ T cells from PBMCs. Here the CDR3 DNA reads TGTGCCAGCAGTCCCCGGGCCCCTTACGAGCAGTACTTC. Encoded protein: CASSPRAPYEQYF.